These T cell receptor beta chains were read from a single sample in a study of T cells in Graves' hyperthyroidism and ophthalmopathy. TCRdb reprocessed the multiplex PCR reads with MiXCR, giving one entry per CDR3 protein. This table has hundreds of thousands of distinct CDR3 sequences, 12% to 15% appearing once. The sample comprised blood. The source is a woman aged 18-30 years with Graves' hyperthyroidism. CDR3s include the opening cysteine and the closing phenylalanine or tryptophan. D genes are given only for firm matches. Size tells how often a clone was seen (once, few, many) or the class of an expanded clone, and some rows leave it out.

V	size	J	D	CDR3	DNA
TRBV20-1	few	TRBJ1-5	.	CSARGTPYSNQPQHF	TGCAGTGCTAGAGGGACACCTTATAGCAATCAGCCCCAGCATTTT
TRBV7-2	many	TRBJ1-1	TRBD1	CASSRNRDRNTEAFF	TGTGCCAGCAGCCGGAACCGGGACAGGAACACTGAAGCTTTCTTT
TRBV24-1	many	TRBJ2-3	TRBD2	CATSDRTSGRATDTQYF	TGTGCCACCAGTGACCGAACTAGCGGGAGGGCCACAGATACGCAGTATTTT
TRBV18	many	TRBJ2-7	.	CASSPPSSNEQYF	TGTGCCAGCTCACCACCGTCTAGCAACGAGCAGTACTTC
TRBV7-2	many	TRBJ2-1	TRBD2	CASSSQLAGGDNEQFF	TGTGCCAGCAGCTCCCAACTAGCGGGAGGAGACAATGAGCAGTTCTTC
TRBV10-3	few	TRBJ2-7	.	CAIGQGYEQYF	TGTGCCATCGGCCAGGGCTACGAGCAGTACTTC
TRBV28	.	TRBJ2-2	TRBD2	CASSTMTSASNTGELFF	TGTGCCAGCAGTACTATGACTAGCGCCTCGAACACCGGGGAGCTGTTTTTT
TRBV18	many	TRBJ1-1	.	CASSPRLNTEAFF	TGTGCCAGCTCACCTCGTTTGAACACTGAAGCTTTCTTT
TRBV30	many	TRBJ1-2	.	CAWSGFGNGYTF	TGTGCCTGGAGTGGTTTCGGAAATGGCTACACCTTC
TRBV2	many	TRBJ1-1	TRBD1	CASRVRTGRDTEAFF	TGTGCCAGCAGGGTAAGGACAGGGCGGGACACTGAAGCTTTCTTT
TRBV4-3	.	TRBJ2-1	TRBD1	CAGSRWTGMTNEQFF	TGCGCCGGCAGCCGTTGGACAGGGATGACGAATGAGCAGTTCTTC
TRBV15	few	TRBJ2-1	.	CATSRGVDEQFF	TGTGCCACCAGCAGAGGGGTGGATGAGCAGTTCTTC
TRBV3-1	many	TRBJ2-1	TRBD2	CASSQDKLAGSGNEQFF	TGTGCCAGCAGCCAAGATAAACTAGCGGGATCGGGCAATGAGCAGTTCTTC
TRBV2	.	TRBJ2-1	TRBD2	CASRELADLYNEQFF	TGTGCCAGCAGAGAACTAGCGGACCTCTACAATGAGCAGTTCTTC
TRBV5-1	few	TRBJ2-2	TRBD1	CASSIRDRGFGELFF	TGCGCCAGCAGCATCCGGGACAGGGGATTCGGGGAGCTGTTTTTT
TRBV2	many	TRBJ1-4	.	CASSPNGRIFNEKLFF	TGTGCCAGCAGTCCAAATGGACGGATCTTTAATGAAAAACTGTTTTTT
TRBV12-5	few	TRBJ2-3	.	CASGLGQGRYTQYF	TGTGCTAGTGGTTTGGGGCAGGGTCGGTATACGCAGTATTTT
TRBV30	few	TRBJ2-3	TRBD2	CAWSGRLLAGSTDTQYF	TGTGCCTGGAGTGGAAGGCTCCTAGCGGGGAGCACAGATACGCAGTATTTT
TRBV7-9	few	TRBJ1-3	.	CASSSSVDLSGNTIYF	TGTGCCAGCAGCTCCTCCGTGGACCTCTCTGGAAACACCATATATTTT
TRBV7-3	few	TRBJ2-5	.	CASSQDGGGGYQETQYF	TGCGCCAGCAGCCAAGATGGGGGAGGAGGGTACCAAGAGACCCAGTACTTC
TRBV12-3/TRBV12-4	many	TRBJ2-5	.	CASSSTSRGETQYF	TGTGCCAGCAGTTCTACATCGCGGGGAGAGACCCAGTACTTC
TRBV7-9	many	TRBJ1-1	.	CASSLVAGGLNTEAFF	TGTGCCAGCAGCTTAGTTGCGGGGGGCCTTAACACTGAAGCTTTCTTT
TRBV15	.	TRBJ2-1	.	CATSRTTVGEQFF	TGTGCCACCAGCCGAACTACGGTCGGTGAGCAGTTCTTC
TRBV7-9	few	TRBJ2-1	.	CASTILGEQFF	TGTGCCAGCACCATTCTGGGGGAGCAGTTCTTC
TRBV6-1	few	TRBJ2-1	.	CSGVWDGPTYNEQFF	TGTTCTGGAGTTTGGGACGGACCAACCTACAATGAGCAGTTCTTC
TRBV6-1	many	TRBJ2-4	.	CATQGLAKNIQYF	TGTGCCACCCAGGGACTAGCCAAAAACATTCAGTACTTC
TRBV4-3	many	TRBJ2-5	.	CASSQDLGEETQYF	TGCGCCAGCAGCCAAGATCTAGGAGAGGAGACCCAGTACTTC
TRBV7-9	many	TRBJ2-5	TRBD2	CASSSRGAGGGETQYF	TGTGCCAGCAGCTCTCGGGGTGCGGGAGGAGGAGAGACCCAGTACTTC
TRBV28	.	TRBJ1-6	.	CASSTRAPPPLVALHF	TGTGCCAGCAGTACCCGGGCGCCTCCACCCCTCGTGGCCCTCCACTTT
TRBV12-3/TRBV12-4	many	TRBJ2-5	.	CASSPRQGGQETQYF	TGTGCCAGCAGCCCTCGACAGGGAGGGCAAGAGACCCAGTACTTC
TRBV6-1	few	TRBJ2-1	TRBD2	CASSKSGTSYNEQFF	TGTGCCAGCAGTAAGAGCGGGACCTCCTACAATGAGCAGTTCTTC
TRBV27	.	TRBJ2-7	TRBD2	CASRTGTRAYEQYF	TGTGCCAGCAGAACCGGGACTAGAGCCTACGAGCAGTACTTC
TRBV19	few	TRBJ1-1	.	CASSTSVNTEAFF	TGTGCCAGTAGTACCTCAGTGAACACTGAAGCTTTCTTT
TRBV10-3	many	TRBJ2-7	TRBD2	CAIRKGGDEQYF	TGTGCCATCAGGAAGGGAGGGGACGAGCAGTACTTC
TRBV18	many	TRBJ1-2	.	CASSPPANVAYGYTF	TGTGCCAGCTCACCACCTGCTAACGTCGCCTATGGCTACACCTTC
TRBV20-1	many	TRBJ2-1	.	CSARIPPNYEQFF	TGCAGTGCACGGATCCCCCCTAACTATGAGCAGTTCTTC
TRBV25-1	.	TRBJ1-6	TRBD1	CASSDPRTGDGPLHF	TGTGCCAGCAGTGACCCTCGGACAGGGGATGGACCCCTCCACTTT
TRBV29-1	many	TRBJ2-1	TRBD2	CSVWGGTSGSYNEQFF	TGCAGCGTTTGGGGGGGGACTAGCGGAAGTTACAATGAGCAGTTCTTC
TRBV19	few	TRBJ1-2	.	CASSGPVAMYGYTF	TGTGCCAGTAGTGGGCCGGTAGCAATGTATGGCTACACCTTC
TRBV28	many	TRBJ2-2	TRBD1	CASSLPLGQGAKTGELFF	TGTGCCAGCAGTCTCCCTCTAGGACAGGGGGCGAAAACCGGGGAGCTGTTTTTT
TRBV7-8	many	TRBJ2-3	TRBD1	CASSRDRGRTDTQYF	TGTGCCAGCAGTCGTGACAGGGGTCGCACAGATACGCAGTATTTT
TRBV29-1	.	TRBJ2-7	.	CSAQSSYEQYF	TGCAGCGCGCAGAGCTCCTACGAGCAGTACTTC